Each of the 27 T cell receptor beta chains below was sequenced from the same sample in a study of blood T cell repertoires in COVID-19. Method: immunoSEQ multiplex PCR; TCRdb's copy keeps in-frame clones and lacks some. The sample includes roughly 160,000 clones, 84% of them seen just once. Sequences were obtained from peripheral blood. These receptors were collected from a man aged 18 to 35 with active or convalescent COVID-19.

The gene calls are TRBV5-5 and TRBJ1-4, with 9 bases aligning to TRBD1. Per germline, CDR1 SGHKS and CDR2 YYEKEE (reference sequence). Trimming took 3 bases from V and 6 from J; bases not matched to a gene: 3. The CDR3 is 14 amino acids. The CDR3 region has the DNA TGTGCCAGCAGCTGGGGACAGGGCTATGAAAAACTGTTTTTT. This encodes CASSWGQGYEKLFF.

CDR3 sequence (DNA): TGTGCCACCAGCAGAGATGGGGGAGGGGCCAGGCCCCAGCATTTT. This translates into CATSRDGGGARPQHF. The V call is TRBV15, the J call TRBJ1-5; TRBD1 might be the D (5 bases). Trimming shortened V by 0 bases and J by 9 bases, and 15 bases separated the two germline ends. The germline gives CDR1 LNHNV, CDR2 YYDKDF (reference sequence). The CDR3 consists of 15 residues.

The chain couples TRBV14 to TRBJ2-7; tentatively, D is TRBD2 (6 bases). Per germline, CDR1 SGHDN and CDR2 FVKESK. The CDR3 sequence is 17 residues long. Trimming removed 0 bases at V and 1 base at J, with 16 bases between. The CDR3 reads CASSQDLRLGGSYEQYF. The DNA of the CDR3 is TGTGCCAGCAGCCAAGACTTGAGGCTGGGGGGTTCCTACGAGCAGTACTTC.

V usage is TRBV2 and J usage is TRBJ1-2; a possible D gene is TRBD1 (5 bases). V was cut by 4 bases and J by 1 base, with 10 bases left in between. Germline CDR1 reads SNHLY; CDR2 reads FYNNEI. The CDR3 has 14 residues. The CDR3 DNA reads TGTGCCAGCAGTGTGACAGATCGTAACTATGGCTACACCTTC. As protein: CASSVTDRNYGYTF.

This chain links TRBV6-6 with TRBJ2-7, with a tentative D call TRBD1 (6 bases). Germline V gene data show CDR1 as MNHNY and CDR2 as SVGAGI (reference sequence). V lost 9 bases to trimming and J lost 3 bases, with 15 bases between them. The CDR3 covers 13 residues. The DNA for the CDR3 is TGTGCCAGTTCCGGGACACGAAACTACGAGCAGTACTTC. Translated: CASSGTRNYEQYF.

This clone has only a few counts. J is TRBJ2-3 and V is TRBV5-1; a weak D match, TRBD1 (6 bases). Germline assignment: CDR1 SGHRS and CDR2 YFSETQ. Deletions cut 4 bases from V and 3 bases from J, with 18 bases between. This CDR3 region has 16 residues. The CDR3, as DNA: TGCGCCAGCAGCCGTGTTGGGGGCTATGGGACAGATACGCAGTATTTT. This sequence encodes CASSRVGGYGTDTQYF.

V is TRBV15 and J is TRBJ2-7; 7 nucleotides align to TRBD2. Germline assignment: CDR1 LNHNV and CDR2 YYDKDF (reference sequence). CDR3 length equals 15 residues. Trimming cost V 2 bases and J 6 bases; bases outside gene matches: 10. The CDR3 region is CATSRPKRGLGEQYF. CDR3 DNA sequence: TGTGCCACCAGCAGACCTAAGCGGGGTTTGGGCGAGCAGTACTTC. The full variable domain, rest sourced from reference TRBV15 and TRBJ2-7, is DAMVIQNPRYQVTQFGKPVTLSCSQTLNHNVMYWYQQKSSQAPKLLFHYYDKDFNNEADTPDNFQSRRPNTSFCFLDIRSPGLGDTAMYLCATSRPKRGLGEQYFGPGTRLTVT.

The genes are TRBV13 and TRBJ2-1, with 7 bases matching TRBD2. The CDR3 contains 17 residues. Germline loops: CDR1 PRHDT, CDR2 FYEKMQ (reference sequence). V lost 2 bases to trimming and J lost 7 bases; unmatched junction nucleotides: 14. The CDR3 DNA follows: TGTGCCAGCAGCTTATGGCGGGAGTCGTCATTTAGGAATGAGCAGTTCTTC. This codes for CASSLWRESSFRNEQFF.

This chain joins TRBV29-1 and TRBJ2-5; perhaps TRBD1 as D (6 bases). Germline CDR1 and CDR2: SQVTM and ANQGSEA. The CDR3 totals 12 residues. Trimming removed 4 bases at V and 5 bases at J, with 11 bases between. The CDR3 loop is CSVGNREETQYF. Written as DNA, the CDR3 is TGCAGCGTTGGAAACAGGGAGGAGACCCAGTACTTC.

The chain carries TRBV4-3 and TRBJ1-2; 10 positions agree with TRBD1. Germline assignment: CDR1 LGHNA and CDR2 YSLEER. V shed 4 bases and J 6 bases; nucleotides not matched to a gene: 2. The length of the CDR3 is 13 residues. CDR3 sequence reads: CASSRGTGDGYTF. In nucleotides, the CDR3 is TGCGCCAGCAGCCGCGGGACAGGGGATGGCTACACCTTC.

The genes are TRBV7-9 and TRBJ2-5, with 7 bases identical to TRBD1. Unmatched junction bases numbered 12, after V lost 5 bases and J lost 0 bases. This CDR3 is 17 amino acids long. Germline assignment: CDR1 SEHNR and CDR2 FQNEAQ (reference sequence). CDR3 nucleotide sequence: TGTGCCAGCAGCCGTCCCCGGGACAGCAAGCACCAAGAGACCCAGTACTTC. As protein: CASSRPRDSKHQETQYF.

J is TRBJ2-7 and V is TRBV7-9; a weak D match, TRBD1 (5 bases). Trimming removed 4 bases from V and 0 bases from J, with 13 bases in between. In germline, CDR1 is SEHNR, CDR2 FQNEAQ (reference sequence). The CDR3 totals 15 residues. The CDR3 DNA reads as TGTGCCAGCAGCTCTAGGGGTTGGGACTCCTACGAGCAGTACTTC. Amino acid sequence: CASSSRGWDSYEQYF.

V and J are TRBV5-5 and TRBJ1-2, with D hard to call. CDR1 is SGHKS and CDR2 is YYEKEE in the germline V gene (reference sequence). This CDR3 comprises 13 residues. Trimming took 6 bases from V and 0 from J, leaving 9 bases between them. The DNA for the CDR3 is TGTGCCAGCAAACGGGGAACTAACTATGGCTACACCTTC. This codes for CASKRGTNYGYTF.

This clone was detected once. The CDR3 reads CASSLQGDNRADTQYF. CDR3 DNA sequence: TGTGCCAGCAGTTTGCAAGGGGATAATAGGGCAGATACGCAGTATTTT. The rearrangement links TRBV27 to TRBJ2-3, with D perhaps TRBD1 (5 bases). Germline-derived CDR1 and CDR2 are MNHEY and SMNVEV (reference sequence). This CDR3 is built from 16 residues. Trimming took 3 bases from V and 4 from J, leaving 17 bases between them.

The table lists this clone with a count of one. The rearrangement joins TRBV6-5 to TRBJ1-2, with 7 nucleotides matching TRBD1. The junction had 9 bases not matched to a gene; V was cut back by 0 bases and J by 5 bases. In germline, CDR1 is MNHEY, CDR2 SVGAGI. The CDR3 covers 16 residues. CDR3 sequence: CASSYSRAAGGYGYTF. In DNA, the CDR3 is TGTGCCAGCAGTTACTCCAGGGCGGCAGGGGGATATGGCTACACCTTC.

J is TRBJ2-5 and V is TRBV6-5; D is perhaps TRBD2 (6 bases). Trimming shortened V by 3 bases and J by 4 bases, and 12 bases separated the two germline ends. Germline CDR1 reads MNHEY; CDR2 reads SVGAGI. The CDR3 runs to 14 residues. In DNA, the CDR3 is TGTGCCAGCAGTTATCGGAAGGGAGGAGAGACCCAGTACTTC. The encoded protein is CASSYRKGGETQYF.

The chain is built from TRBV3-1 (or the pseudogene TRBV3-2) and TRBJ2-7, with TRBD1 matching 7 bases. The germline V gene has CDR1 LGHDT and CDR2 YNNKEL (reference sequence). This CDR3 spans 15 amino acids. With 2 bases clipped from V and 7 bases from J, the junction kept 11 bases outside the gene matches. CDR3 region: CASSQRDSFYREQYF. CDR3 DNA: TGTGCCAGCAGCCAACGGGACAGCTTTTATCGGGAGCAGTACTTC.

The chain couples TRBV29-1 to TRBJ2-1; 9 nucleotides agree with TRBD1. Germline V lookup: CDR1 SQVTM, CDR2 ANQGSEA. After removal of 1 base from V and 10 bases from J, the junction contained 14 bases not matched to a gene. The CDR3 runs 16 residues. CDR3 DNA sequence: TGCAGCGTTGAAGGTGGGTTCCGGGACAGGGTTAACGAGCAGTTCTTC. Protein: CSVEGGFRDRVNEQFF.

This clone showed up just a few times. V is TRBV14 and J is TRBJ1-2; 7 bases agree with TRBD1. The CDR3 covers 15 residues. V gave up 1 base and J gave up 8 bases; unmatched junction bases: 10. The V gene's germline CDR1 is SGHDN and CDR2 FVKESK. The CDR3 region is CASSQAVDRDLGYTF. The CDR3 nucleotides are TGTGCCAGCAGCCAAGCCGTCGACAGGGACTTGGGCTACACCTTC.

The chain joins TRBV2 to TRBJ1-2; D is uncertain. The V end lost 2 bases, the J end lost 8 bases, and 12 bases lay between the germline ends. The germline CDR1 and CDR2 sequences are SNHLY and FYNNEI. CDR3 size: 13 residues. As DNA, the CDR3 is TGTGCCAGCAGTGAAAGAGAATCGTTAGGCTACACCTTC. Its protein product is CASSERESLGYTF.

J is TRBJ1-3 and V is TRBV28, with D maybe TRBD1 (6 bases). In germline, CDR1 is MDHEN, CDR2 SYDVKM. V lost 6 bases, J lost 1 base, and 13 bases lay in between. This CDR3 contains 15 residues. The CDR3 sequence is CASSPGGASGNTIYF. For the CDR3, the DNA is TGTGCCAGCAGCCCGGGGGGGGCTTCTGGAAACACCATATATTTT.

The V call is TRBV2, the J call TRBJ2-7; 8 nucleotides match TRBD2. The germline V gene has CDR1 SNHLY and CDR2 FYNNEI. V lost 4 bases and J lost 6; bases outside the gene matches: 8. The CDR3 length is 14 residues. In DNA form, the CDR3 reads TGTGCCAGCAGTGTAACGGGGGGGCTCGGCGAGCAGTACTTC. Its translation: CASSVTGGLGEQYF.

Points on this clone: A much larger clone lies one base from this, so it may be a read error. The rearrangement uses TRBV6-6 and TRBJ1-6, with TRBD1 matching 7 bases. CDR1 and CDR2 from the germline V gene are MNHNY and SVGAGI (reference sequence). Losses at the gene ends were 2 bases for V and 5 bases for J; bases not matched to a gene: 0. There are 14 residues in the CDR3. CDR3 in DNA: TGTGCCAGCAGTTACGACAGGGATAATTCACCCCTCCACTTT. This encodes CASSYDRDNSPLHF.

The rearrangement links TRBV15 to TRBJ2-2, with D possibly TRBD2 on 5 matching bases. This CDR3 is built from 14 residues. Germline CDR1 is LNHNV and CDR2 is YYDKDF (reference sequence). The ends were cut back, 8 bases at V and 2 bases at J, with 12 bases in the middle. DNA of the CDR3: TGTGCCACCGCAGGAGGAATCAACACCGGGGAGCTGTTTTTT. Its protein is CATAGGINTGELFF.

This clone was picked up one time. The chain couples TRBV19 to TRBJ1-1, with TRBD1 identical over 9 bases. There are 15 residues in the CDR3. The V and J ends lost 8 bases and 5 bases, in that order; junction bases with no gene match: 12. Germline CDR1 LNHDA, CDR2 SQIVND (reference sequence). In DNA, the CDR3 is TGTGCCAGTTGCTCGGGAGGGACAGGGAGGACTGAAGCTTTCTTT. This translates into CASCSGGTGRTEAFF. The full variable domain, in which reference TRBV19 and TRBJ1-1 provide the parts outside the CDR3, is DGGITQSPKYLFRKEGQNVTLSCEQNLNHDAMYWYRQDPGQGLRLIYYSQIVNDFQKGDIAEGYSVSREKKESFPLTVTSAQKNPTAFYLCASCSGGTGRTEAFFGQGTRLTVV.

The gene calls are TRBV5-1 and TRBJ2-3; the match to TRBD2 covers 8 bases. Germline CDR1 is SGHRS and CDR2 is YFSETQ. The CDR3 is made up of 15 amino acids. Unmatched junction bases numbered 6, after V lost 4 bases and J lost 2 bases. The CDR3 loop reads CASSTTSALTDTQYF. CDR3 nucleotide sequence: TGCGCCAGCAGCACGACTAGCGCCCTCACAGATACGCAGTATTTT.

Here the CDR3 reads CASSPHSGGYQETQYF. The CDR3 region has the DNA TGTGCCAGCAGCCCACATAGCGGGGGGTACCAAGAGACCCAGTACTTC. The V call is TRBV6-2 or TRBV6-3, the J call TRBJ2-5, with TRBD2 matching 10 bases. The CDR3 contains 16 residues. Per germline, CDR1 MNHEY and CDR2 SVGEGT. Germline trimming cut 6 bases from V and 0 bases from J; bases unmatched to any gene: 7.